Below, 2 T cell receptor beta chains from the same sample are listed, as sequenced in a study of T cells in localized non-small cell lung cancer. Assay used: immunoSEQ multiplex PCR; TCRdb lists only in-frame clones, some missing. The data hold about 59,000 clones, with approximately 90% observed a single time. Sample: peripheral blood, taken before any cancer treatment. Receptors were obtained from a man between 40 and 69 years old with stage I squamous cell lung carcinoma.

V and J are TRBV7-3 and TRBJ2-3, with 8 bases that match TRBD2. With 3 bases clipped from V and 4 bases from J, the junction kept 6 bases outside the gene matches. CDR3 length: 15 residues. The germline CDR1 and CDR2 sequences are SGHTA and FQGTGA. This CDR3 reads CASSLGAGVADTQYF. DNA for the CDR3: TGTGCCAGCAGCTTGGGAGCGGGAGTGGCAGATACGCAGTATTTT.

The rearrangement uses TRBV18 and TRBJ2-3; D is undetermined. CDR1 KGHSH and CDR2 LQKENI come from the germline V gene. Trimming cost V 0 bases and J 0 bases, with 22 bases left between them. The CDR3 has 20 amino acids. CDR3 sequence reads: CASSPPTFGENPSSTDTQYF. The CDR3 DNA sequence: TGTGCCAGCTCACCACCCACTTTTGGTGAAAATCCGTCTAGCACAGATACGCAGTATTTT.